This T cell receptor (beta chain) derives from a study of cytomegalovirus exposure and HLA in healthy donors. Whole-study context: Later, an analysis reported that the 110 or so validation repertoires had used the same platform as the 500 to 750 first-cohort repertoires. Overall study results and limits: TCR clusters originating in the first cohort tended to co-occur in the 110 or so validation repertoires, according to a later analysis.

From the 120-subject validation cohort, which was separate from the roughly 710-subject first cohort, the donors were drawn. TCRdb's copy holds only in-frame clones and misses some; the assay was immunoSEQ multiplex PCR. Of tens of thousands of clones listed, 75% to 95% are singletons. The germline V gene encodes CDR1 MGHDK and CDR2 SYGVNS. The CDR3 extends over 14 amino acids. V was trimmed by 2 bases and J by 5 bases, leaving 12 bases between them. Turning to this clone: Its antigen is unknown.

The V gene is TRBV25-1, the J gene TRBJ2-5; the D gene is possibly TRBD2 (6 bases). The receptor's source is a man aged 18 to 30 in good health and CMV-seronegative. The specimen sequenced was PBMCs. CDR3 nucleotide sequence: TGTGCCAGCAGTGAACGCCGGCTAGCGGAGACCCAGTACTTC. It translates to CASSERRLAETQYF.